These 28 T cell receptor beta chains originate from one sample sequenced in a study of T cell responses to AZD1222 COVID-19 vaccine. Clones were read by immunoSEQ multiplex PCR, and TCRdb kept only the in-frame ones, dropping some. The sample lists about 130,000 clones; roughly 90% were seen once. The material sequenced was peripheral blood, taken on day 0 of AZD1222 vaccination. These receptors all stem from an adult in good health.

This chain uses TRBV7-2 with TRBJ2-3; 12 nucleotides align to TRBD2. The CDR3 runs 16 residues. Germline CDR1 and CDR2: SGHTA and FQGNSA. The V and J ends lost 3 bases and 4 bases, in that order; junction bases with no gene match: 5. The CDR3 DNA is TGTGCCAGCAGCTTTGGACTAGCGGGATTGCCAGATACGCAGTATTTT. Its translation is CASSFGLAGLPDTQYF.

This clone has a single count. The chain employs TRBV5-1 and TRBJ2-6, with TRBD1 as a possible D gene (6 bases). The germline V and J ends were trimmed by 2 bases and 0 bases, with 15 bases remaining between them. CDR3 length equals 18 residues. CDR1 and CDR2 from the germline V gene are SGHRS and YFSETQ. DNA for the CDR3: TGCGCCAGCAGCTTACAGGGAACGTGGGGCTCTGGGGCCAACGTCCTGACTTTC. It encodes CASSLQGTWGSGANVLTF.

In its sample, this clone was seen a few times. The rearrangement links TRBV7-9 to TRBJ2-6; no definite D call. CDR3 length: 15 residues. The V and J ends lost 6 bases and 2 bases respectively, with 11 bases between them. Germline CDR1 is SEHNR and CDR2 is FQNEAQ (reference sequence). The CDR3 protein is CASSRQAPGANVLTF. CDR3 DNA sequence: TGTGCCAGCAGTCGTCAGGCCCCTGGGGCCAACGTCCTGACTTTC.

The CDR3: CASSPRVGVETQYF. CDR3 sequence (DNA): TGTGCCAGTAGTCCGAGGGTCGGAGTGGAGACCCAGTACTTC. The V gene is TRBV19, the J gene TRBJ2-5; the D gene is possibly TRBD2 (5 bases). In germline, CDR1 is LNHDA, CDR2 SQIVND (reference sequence). The CDR3 extends over 14 amino acids. V was trimmed by 5 bases and J by 5 bases, leaving 15 bases between them.

This clone is large by share. V gene TRBV7-3 combines with J gene TRBJ2-1, with 8 bases identical to TRBD2. CDR1 is SGHTA, CDR2 FQGTGA, per germline. The CDR3 loop spans 19 amino acids. V shed 11 bases and J 9 bases; nucleotides not matched to a gene: 30. Here the CDR3 reads CAQFTDCILSGAGEAEQFF. In DNA form, the CDR3 reads TGTGCCCAATTTACGGATTGTATCCTTTCGGGAGCGGGAGAGGCTGAGCAGTTCTTC.

The gene calls are TRBV30 and TRBJ2-2; no clear D gene. Looked up from germline, CDR1 is GTSNPN and CDR2 is SVGIG (reference sequence). Between the trimmed V and J ends, which lost 4 bases and 5 bases, there was a span of 14 bases. This CDR3 comprises 14 residues. The CDR3 coding sequence is TGTGCCTGGAATTACGGAGCCAGTACCGGGGAGCTGTTTTTT. It encodes CAWNYGASTGELFF. Based on the CDR3 plus reference TRBV30 and TRBJ2-2, the full variable domain is SQTIHQWPATLVQPVGSPLSLECTVEGTSNPNLYWYRQAAGRGLQLLFYSVGIGQISSEVPQNLSASRPQDRQFILSSKKLLLSDSGFYLCAWNYGASTGELFFGEGSRLTVL.

The chain has TRBV5-1 and TRBJ1-5; D is perhaps TRBD1 (6 bases). Germline V lookup: CDR1 SGHRS, CDR2 YFSETQ. The CDR3 has 14 amino acids. V gave up 2 bases and J gave up 4 bases, with 10 bases separating them. The CDR3 spells CASSLSGTNQPQHF. Written as DNA, the CDR3 is TGCGCCAGCAGCTTATCTGGGACAAATCAGCCCCAGCATTTT.

V and J are TRBV5-1 and TRBJ2-5, with D unclear. This CDR3 region has 15 residues. V lost 0 bases and J lost 0, with 9 bases in between. CDR1 SGHRS and CDR2 YFSETQ come from the germline V gene. The DNA for the CDR3 is TGCGCCAGCAGCTTGGCGGTTGGGTACCAAGAGACCCAGTACTTC. Protein sequence: CASSLAVGYQETQYF.

The chain joins TRBV3-1 (or the pseudogene TRBV3-2) to TRBJ2-6; D is undetermined. This CDR3 is 15 amino acids long. Germline-derived CDR1 and CDR2 are LGHDT and YNNKEL (reference sequence). V dropped 3 bases and J dropped 9 bases, with 15 bases sitting between them. CDR3 sequence reads: CASSQSVGEGNVLTF. CDR3 bases: TGTGCCAGCAGCCAGTCGGTTGGGGAAGGCAACGTCCTGACTTTC.

In its sample, this clone was seen a few times. The chain carries TRBV11-2 and TRBJ2-2, with D tentatively TRBD2 (6 bases). The CDR3 covers 14 residues. Germline lookup yields CDR1 SGHAT and CDR2 FQNNGV. V was pared by 5 bases and J by 9 bases, with 16 bases between. The CDR3 sequence is CASSQGDSGRELFF. CDR3 DNA sequence: TGTGCCAGCAGCCAAGGGGACTCCGGCCGGGAGCTGTTTTTT.

The chain combines TRBV10-3 with TRBJ2-5, with D tentatively TRBD1 or TRBD2 (5 bases each). The CDR3 has 14 amino acids. V was cut by 0 bases and J by 4 bases, with 9 bases left in between. Per the germline V gene, CDR1 is ENHRY and CDR2 is SYGVKD. The CDR3 DNA is TGTGCCATCAGTGAGTCACCGGGGACAGAGACCCAGTACTTC. Its translation: CAISESPGTETQYF.

The gene calls are TRBV5-1 and TRBJ2-6; possibly TRBD2 for D (7 bases). CDR3 size: 17 residues. The germline V gene encodes CDR1 SGHRS and CDR2 YFSETQ. Between the trimmed V and J ends, which lost 4 bases and 0 bases, there was a span of 14 bases. The DNA of the CDR3 is TGCGCCAGCAGCCCCGGGGGGCTCCACTCTGGGGCCAACGTCCTGACTTTC. This sequence encodes CASSPGGLHSGANVLTF.

The CDR3 is CARSPGLAECLAYEQYF. The CDR3 DNA follows: TGTGCCAGAAGCCCTGGACTAGCGGAATGTTTGGCCTACGAGCAGTACTTC. The chain joins TRBV5-3 to TRBJ2-7, with 10 positions matching TRBD2. TRBV5-3 is labeled an ORF, and its function is uncertain. The CDR3 extends over 17 amino acids. With V trimmed by 4 bases and J by 2 bases, 12 bases remained unmatched.

V is TRBV5-6 and J is TRBJ2-7, with D maybe TRBD1 (5 bases). CDR3 size: 16 residues. Between the trimmed V and J ends, which lost 7 bases and 4 bases, there was a span of 24 bases. CDR1 SGHDT and CDR2 YYEEEE come from the germline V gene. The CDR3 sequence: CASSPYDSGKVYEQYF. CDR3 DNA sequence: TGTGCCAGCTCCCCCTACGACAGTGGGAAGGTGTACGAGCAGTACTTC.

This chain links TRBV19 with TRBJ1-2; D is undetermined. CDR1 and CDR2 from the germline V gene are LNHDA and SQIVND (reference sequence). V lost 5 bases to trimming and J lost 5 bases, with 12 bases between them. CDR3 length: 13 residues. CDR3 sequence reads: CASSEPQRYGYTF. In nucleotides, the CDR3 is TGTGCCAGTAGTGAACCACAGCGGTATGGCTACACCTTC.

This clone occurred once. This chain uses TRBV27 with TRBJ1-1, with a tentative D call TRBD1 (6 bases). Trimming removed 5 bases at V and 1 base at J, with 11 bases between. CDR3 length: 14 residues. Germline V gene lookup returns CDR1 MNHEY and CDR2 SMNVEV (reference sequence). The DNA of the CDR3 is TGTGCCAGCAGTCCCTGGACAGAGAACACTGAAGCTTTCTTT. It codes for CASSPWTENTEAFF.

V usage is TRBV28 and J usage is TRBJ2-1, with a possible D match to TRBD2 (6 bases). Trimming left V 5 bases short and J 0 bases short, with 11 bases between. Germline V gives CDR1 MDHEN, CDR2 SYDVKM. This CDR3 region has 15 residues. This chain's CDR3 is CASSGSDYSYNEQFF. CDR3 DNA sequence: TGTGCCAGCAGTGGCTCGGACTACTCCTACAATGAGCAGTTCTTC.

This sequence joins TRBV24-1 and TRBJ2-1; tentatively, D is TRBD2 (6 bases). Germline V gene lookup returns CDR1 KGHDR and CDR2 SFDVKD. There are 15 residues in the CDR3. The ends were cut back, 3 bases at V and 0 bases at J, with 8 bases in the middle. The CDR3 here is CATSDRGSSYNEQFF. CDR3 coding DNA: TGTGCCACCAGTGATCGGGGGAGCTCCTACAATGAGCAGTTCTTC.

The chain couples TRBV2 to TRBJ2-2, with 9 positions matching TRBD1. The CDR3 is made up of 15 amino acids. Germline V lookup: CDR1 SNHLY, CDR2 FYNNEI. V was pared by 2 bases and J by 8 bases, with 6 bases of the junction left unmatched. CDR3 sequence (DNA): TGTGCCAGCAGTGAACGGACAGGGGTCAGTGGGGAGCTGTTTTTT. Translating it yields CASSERTGVSGELFF.

The chain couples TRBV7-2 to TRBJ1-2; D is undetermined. Looked up from germline, CDR1 is SGHTA and CDR2 is FQGNSA. Trimming took 1 base from V and 8 from J, leaving 8 bases between them. The CDR3 extends over 12 amino acids. Here the CDR3 DNA reads TGTGCCAGCAGCTTAGAGGTGGGGGGCTACACCTTC. Its translation: CASSLEVGGYTF.

The table lists this clone with a few counts. The chain links TRBV6-1 to TRBJ1-1; possible D gene TRBD1, 5 bases. The CDR3 is 12 amino acids. The V gene's germline CDR1 is MNHNS and CDR2 SASEGT. The V gene lost 2 bases and the J gene lost 11 bases, with 12 bases spanning the gap. CDR3 coding DNA: TGTGCCAGCAGTGAAATGGGGCGGAAGGCTTTCTTT. It yields the protein CASSEMGRKAFF.

The rearrangement joins TRBV7-3 to TRBJ1-2; 8 nucleotides line up with TRBD1. The germline CDR1 and CDR2 sequences are SGHTA and FQGTGA. Trimming removed 4 bases from V and 7 bases from J; junction bases left unmatched: 11. The CDR3 consists of 15 residues. CDR3 region: CASSSWDRTSVGYTF. The CDR3 DNA is TGTGCCAGCAGCTCCTGGGACAGGACGAGTGTTGGCTACACCTTC. Drawing the rest from reference TRBV7-3 and TRBJ1-2, the complete variable domain is GAGVSQTPSNKVTEKGKYVELRCDPISGHTALYWYRQSLGQGPEFLIYFQGTGAADDSGLPNDRFFAVRPEGSVSTLKIQRTERGDSAVYLCASSSWDRTSVGYTFGSGTRLTVV.

For the CDR3, the DNA is TGTGCCAGCAGCCATTTCAGCGGGAAATCCTACGAGCAGTACTTC. Translation: CASSHFSGKSYEQYF. The chain employs TRBV3-1 (or the pseudogene TRBV3-2) and TRBJ2-7; 7 bases are a match to TRBD2. CDR3 length: 15 residues. With 3 bases clipped from V and 1 base from J, the junction kept 6 bases outside the gene matches. Germline CDR1 is LGHDT and CDR2 is YNNKEL (reference sequence).

V usage is TRBV6-5 and J usage is TRBJ2-7, with a weak D call TRBD2 (5 bases). The V end was cut by 4 bases, the J end by 1 base, with 17 bases between. Germline values: CDR1 MNHEY, CDR2 SVGAGI. CDR3 length equals 16 residues. CDR3 DNA sequence: TGTGCCAGCAGTTCCAACAGCGGCACCAGTTCCTACGAGCAGTACTTC. Residues: CASSSNSGTSSYEQYF.

This sequence joins TRBV28 and TRBJ2-7, with 9 bases that match TRBD1. From germline, CDR1 is MDHEN and CDR2 SYDVKM. The CDR3 sequence is 15 residues long. V lost 6 bases, J lost 3 bases, and 9 bases stayed unmatched. This chain's CDR3 is CASSREGQGYYEQYF. In nucleotides, the CDR3 is TGTGCCAGCAGCAGGGAGGGACAGGGATACTACGAGCAGTACTTC.

This chain uses TRBV7-3 with TRBJ2-1, with TRBD2 matching over 9 bases. The V segment lost 5 bases and the J segment 2 bases; nucleotides outside the gene matches: 7. The CDR3 sequence is 16 residues long. Germline CDR1 reads SGHTA; CDR2 reads FQGTGA. CDR3 residues: CASSPVAGETYNEQFF. DNA of the CDR3: TGTGCCAGCAGCCCGGTAGCGGGGGAGACCTACAATGAGCAGTTCTTC.

The rearrangement uses TRBV28 and TRBJ1-4, with TRBD1 as a possible D gene (6 bases). V was trimmed by 8 bases and J by 5 bases, leaving 15 bases between them. This CDR3 region has 14 residues. Germline lookup yields CDR1 MDHEN and CDR2 SYDVKM. In nucleotides, the CDR3 is TGTGCCAGCGGGGGGGGCAGAGGGAATGAAAAACTGTTTTTT. It specifies CASGGGRGNEKLFF.

The rearrangement joins TRBV6-2 or TRBV6-3 to TRBJ1-1; no firm D call. Germline lookup yields CDR1 MNHEY and CDR2 SVGEGT. V was pared by 2 bases and J by 1 base, with 23 bases between. This CDR3 is 19 amino acids long. CDR3 amino acids: CASSYNAWHTPGPNTEAFF. CDR3 sequence (DNA): TGTGCCAGCAGTTACAACGCCTGGCACACCCCTGGCCCGAACACTGAAGCTTTCTTT.